The clone carrying this TCR beta chain has more than one count but fewer than ten. No antigen is known for it. The sample originates from a study of response to subunit inactivated influenza vaccine. Study-wide findings and caveats: The authors offered the suggestion that each seasonal influenza vaccination recruits few new T cells.

TCRdb reprocessed the RT-PCR reads via MiXCR and lists one record per CDR3 protein. The sample records roughly 650,000 distinct CDR3 sequences, roughly 15% being singletons. The TCR originated in a man in his fifties or sixties who received an inactivated influenza vaccine. The sequencing used PBMCs from blood, collected 14 days before vaccination.

This CDR3 reads CASSLSRVSNTEAFF. CDR3 nucleotides: TGTGCCAGCAGTTTATCTAGGGTCTCGAACACTGAAGCTTTCTTT. The chain has TRBV12-3 or TRBV12-4 and TRBJ1-1, with D uncertain. Trimming took off 2 bases at V and 1 base at J, with 11 bases between the two ends. CDR3 size: 15 residues.